The 9 T cell receptor beta chains below all came from one sample that was sequenced in a study of CD8 T cells in ankylosing spondylitis. TCRdb called the 5' RACE reads again in MiXCR, with one record for every CDR3 protein. In the table there are under 250,000 distinct CDR3 sequences, 8.2% of which are singletons. Source material: blood, either unsorted or a sorted T cell fraction (not recorded which). These receptors originate from a female donor with ankylosing spondylitis or in good health (not recorded which).

The J gene is TRBJ2-2, the V gene TRBV29-1; D unresolved. V was shortened by 6 bases and J by 2 bases, with 7 bases between the two germline ends. The CDR3 sequence is 12 residues long. CDR1 is SQVTM, CDR2 ANQGSEA, per germline. The CDR3 DNA is TGCAGCGTCCACTTCAACACCGGGGAGCTGTTTTTT. Translating gives CSVHFNTGELFF.

There are many counts of this clonotype. This chain connects TRBV20-1 to TRBJ2-3; 10 bases map to TRBD2. With 6 bases clipped from V and 5 bases from J, the junction kept 14 bases outside the gene matches. Germline CDR1 reads DFQATT; CDR2 reads SNEGSKA (reference sequence). The CDR3 totals 16 residues. CDR3: CSATSGLAGVKDTQYF. CDR3 coding DNA: TGCAGTGCCACTTCCGGGCTAGCGGGAGTTAAAGATACGCAGTATTTT.

This clonotype occurred many times. The V call is TRBV12-3 or TRBV12-4, the J call TRBJ2-1, with D perhaps matching TRBD2 (5 bases). This CDR3 region has 14 residues. V lost 2 bases and J lost 4, with 9 bases in between. The DNA for the CDR3 is TGTGCCAGCAGTTTAAGCGGTCAGTACAATGAGCAGTTCTTC. This sequence encodes CASSLSGQYNEQFF.

In its sample, this clonotype was seen a few times. This chain joins TRBV27 and TRBJ2-7, with D possibly matching TRBD1 (5 bases). CDR1 MNHEY and CDR2 SMNVEV come from the germline V gene (reference sequence). CDR3 size: 18 residues. The V end lost 4 bases, the J end lost 0 bases, and 22 bases lay between the germline ends. This chain's CDR3 is CASSSRQYLQRSSYEQYF. The CDR3 nucleotides read TGTGCCAGCAGTTCCCGACAGTACCTTCAAAGGAGCTCCTACGAGCAGTACTTC.

This clonotype was counted between two and nine times. This chain links TRBV5-6 with TRBJ1-1; D not resolved. The CDR3 is made up of 14 amino acids. V gave up 4 bases and J gave up 6 bases, with 16 bases separating them. From germline, CDR1 is SGHDT and CDR2 YYEEEE. The DNA of the CDR3 is TGTGCCAGCAGCGACGGGCTCCCTATTTCTGAAGCTTTCTTT. Translating gives CASSDGLPISEAFF.

This clonotype came up many times. J is TRBJ2-7 and V is TRBV19; D is ambiguous. The CDR3 is made up of 14 amino acids. Looked up from germline, CDR1 is LNHDA and CDR2 is SQIVND (reference sequence). V lost 5 bases to trimming and J lost 0 bases, with 11 bases between them. DNA of the CDR3: TGTGCCAGTAGTGTGGAAAGGAGCTCCTACGAGCAGTACTTC. Its translation: CASSVERSSYEQYF.

This clonotype was observed many times. The chain recombines TRBV6-1 with TRBJ1-2, with D maybe TRBD1 (6 bases). CDR3 size: 12 residues. V lost 11 bases, J lost 3 bases, and 13 bases lay in between. From germline, CDR1 is MNHNS and CDR2 SASEGT. The CDR3 bases are TGTGCCTCCTCGGACAGCTACTATGGCTACACCTTC. Translation: CASSDSYYGYTF.

The table lists this clonotype with many counts. The chain is built from TRBV3-1 and TRBJ2-5; D perhaps matches TRBD2 (6 bases). The CDR3 is made up of 15 amino acids. V lost 1 base, J lost 2 bases, and 11 bases lay in between. Germline-derived CDR1 and CDR2 are LGHDT and YNNKEL (reference sequence). This CDR3 is CASSQGLAFQETQYF. In DNA form, the CDR3 reads TGTGCCAGCAGCCAAGGGCTAGCGTTTCAAGAGACCCAGTACTTC.

This clonotype has a count of ten or more. The V gene is TRBV20-1, the J gene TRBJ1-4; 12 bases agree with TRBD1. Germline values: CDR1 DFQATT, CDR2 SNEGSKA (reference sequence). This CDR3 is built from 17 residues. J gave up 0 bases and V 4 bases, and 6 bases lay outside the gene matches. CDR3: CSATGTGGDATNEKLFF. As DNA, the CDR3 is TGCAGTGCTACCGGGACAGGGGGCGACGCAACTAATGAAAAACTGTTTTTT.